This passage covers 7 T cell receptor beta chains from one sample sequenced in a study of human T cells and chemical hapten exposure. In TCRdb, the RACE reads were re-called with MiXCR into one record per CDR3 protein. The table lists approximately 49,000 distinct CDR3 sequences, around 9% of them singletons. As to time point: patch test 1, 2 weeks after DPC sensitization. Documented treatment: therapeutic diphenylcyclopropenone sensitization with weekly scalp DPC. The material was whole blood, obtained in connection with sensitization to the hapten diphenylcyclopropenone (DPC). These receptors were collected from a woman in her 50s with alopecia areata. Some clones in this sample may be carry-over from other donors' samples.

At least ten counts were recorded for this clonotype. V usage is TRBV11-2 and J usage is TRBJ2-5; 15 positions agree with TRBD2. Germline V CDR1 and CDR2: SGHAT, FQNNGV. This CDR3 spans 16 amino acids. V lost 5 bases to trimming and J lost 5 bases; unmatched junction nucleotides: 6. DNA for the CDR3: TGTGCCAGCAGCCCCGGACTAGCGGGAGGGCCGGAGACCCAGTACTTC. It translates to CASSPGLAGGPETQYF.

On this clonotype: It may be a read error: a sequence one base away is much more abundant. Written as DNA, the CDR3 is TGTGCCAGCAGCCAAGATACCAGGGGGAGCACTGAAGCTTTCTTT. Translating it yields CASSQDTRGSTEAFF. The chain joins TRBV14 to TRBJ1-1; 7 nucleotides line up with TRBD1. The CDR3 extends over 15 amino acids. The germline V gene has CDR1 SGHDN and CDR2 FVKESK. V trimming: 0 bases; J trimming: 4 bases; junction bases outside the gene matches: 5.

This clonotype occurred a few times. Here the CDR3 DNA reads TGTGCTGCTCGAGGTAATAGCAATCAGCCCCAGCATTTT. Translation: CAARGNSNQPQHF. The chain employs TRBV30 and TRBJ1-5; D remains unclear. Germline CDR1 reads GTSNPN; CDR2 reads SVGIG (reference sequence). The CDR3 extends over 13 amino acids.

This clonotype was seen repeatedly, ten times or more. This rearrangement joins TRBV7-2 to TRBJ1-2; unclear D gene. CDR3 size: 13 residues. V dropped 0 bases and J dropped 8 bases, with 10 bases sitting between them. Germline V gene sequence: CDR1 SGHTA, CDR2 FQGNSA. The DNA for the CDR3 is TGTGCCAGCAGCTTAGCAGGGTCGGGAGGCTACACCTTC. It yields the protein CASSLAGSGGYTF.

This clonotype was found a few times. This rearrangement joins TRBV11-2 to TRBJ2-1, with 8 nucleotides matching TRBD2. The trim removed 5 bases at V and 7 bases at J, leaving 16 bases unmatched. Germline loops: CDR1 SGHAT, CDR2 FQNNGV. The CDR3 has 17 residues. The CDR3 bases are TGTGCCAGCAGCGGGAGGAGTAGCGGGATCACCGGGAATGAGCAGTTCTTC. Amino acid sequence: CASSGRSSGITGNEQFF. The complete variable domain, with remaining parts taken from reference TRBV11-2 and TRBJ2-1, reads EAGVAQSPRYKIIEKRQSVAFWCNPISGHATLYWYQQILGQGPKLLIQFQNNGVVDDSQLPKDRFSAERLKGVDSTLKIQPAKLEDSAVYLCASSGRSSGITGNEQFFGPGTRLTVL.

This clonotype was counted ten times or more. The genes are TRBV6-2 or TRBV6-3 and TRBJ2-7; no clear D gene. V shed 6 bases and J shed 2 bases, with 5 bases lying between them. CDR1 and CDR2 from the germline V gene are MNHEY and SVGEGT. The CDR3 consists of 11 residues. Here the CDR3 reads CASRNTYEQYF. The CDR3 nucleotides read TGTGCCAGCAGAAATACCTACGAGCAGTACTTC.

The sample holds many counts of this clonotype. The chain carries TRBV7-2 and TRBJ2-2, with TRBD1 as a possible D gene (5 bases). V dropped 4 bases and J dropped 4 bases, with 16 bases sitting between them. This CDR3 spans 16 amino acids. The germline gives CDR1 SGHTA, CDR2 FQGNSA. DNA for the CDR3: TGTGCCAGCAGCTCATCGCTGACAGTGTCCACCGGGGAGCTGTTTTTT. Protein sequence: CASSSSLTVSTGELFF.